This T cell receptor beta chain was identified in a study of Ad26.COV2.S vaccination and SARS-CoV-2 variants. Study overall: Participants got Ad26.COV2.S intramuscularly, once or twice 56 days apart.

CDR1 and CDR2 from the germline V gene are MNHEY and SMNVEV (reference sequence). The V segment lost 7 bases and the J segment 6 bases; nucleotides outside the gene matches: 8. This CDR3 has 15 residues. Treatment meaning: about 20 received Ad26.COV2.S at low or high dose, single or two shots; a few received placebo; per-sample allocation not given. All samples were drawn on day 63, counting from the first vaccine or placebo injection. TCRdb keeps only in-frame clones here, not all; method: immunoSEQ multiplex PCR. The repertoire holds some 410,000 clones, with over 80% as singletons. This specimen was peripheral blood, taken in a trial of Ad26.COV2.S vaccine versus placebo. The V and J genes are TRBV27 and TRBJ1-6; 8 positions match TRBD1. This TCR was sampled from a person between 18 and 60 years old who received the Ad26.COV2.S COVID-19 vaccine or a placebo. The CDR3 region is CASTRTGWGNSPLHF. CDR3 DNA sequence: TGTGCCAGCACTAGGACAGGGTGGGGTAATTCACCCCTCCACTTT.